A single sample is the source of the 6 T cell receptor beta chains below, sequenced in a study of blood T cell repertoires in COVID-19. Repertoires were generated with immunoSEQ multiplex PCR, while TCRdb's copy carries only in-frame clones and drops some. The repertoire holds about 190,000 clones, with about 85% as singletons. Sequencing was carried out using peripheral blood. These receptors originate from a man aged 30 to 39 with acute or convalescent COVID-19.

The genes are TRBV4-1 and TRBJ2-5, with 8 bases lining up with TRBD1. The CDR3 length is 17 residues. With 3 bases clipped from V and 5 bases from J, the junction kept 14 bases outside the gene matches. Germline V lookup: CDR1 MGHRA, CDR2 YSYEKL. CDR3 DNA: TGCGCCAGCAGCCAGGACACCGGGACAGGCAGCCGGGAGACCCAGTACTTC. It translates to CASSQDTGTGSRETQYF.

The rearrangement links TRBV7-6 to TRBJ2-1; D is ambiguous. The CDR3 length is 17 residues. Trimming left V 2 bases short and J 4 bases short, with 18 bases between. Germline CDR1 reads SGHVS; CDR2 reads FNYEAQ. CDR3 protein: CASSLRHQISWYNEQFF. The CDR3 region has the DNA TGTGCCAGCAGCTTACGCCATCAGATCTCCTGGTACAATGAGCAGTTCTTC.

The rearrangement uses TRBV4-1 and TRBJ2-7, with 8 bases that match TRBD2. V was clipped by 3 bases and J by 3 bases; unmatched bases: 16. The CDR3 is 18 residues long. CDR1 and CDR2 (germline): MGHRA, YSYEKL. DNA of the CDR3: TGCGCCAGCAGCCAGAACCCGGTCGGTAGCGGGGAGGTCTACGAGCAGTACTTC. Residues: CASSQNPVGSGEVYEQYF.

This chain joins TRBV9 and TRBJ2-7, with 7 positions matching TRBD1. With V trimmed by 3 bases and J by 3 bases, 3 bases remained unmatched. Germline V gives CDR1 SGDLS, CDR2 YYNGEE. The CDR3 totals 13 residues. CDR3 bases: TGTGCCAGCAGCGGACCAGGGGGCTACGAGCAGTACTTC. This codes for CASSGPGGYEQYF. Full variable domain (missing parts from reference TRBV9 and TRBJ2-7): DSGVTQTPKHLITATGQRVTLRCSPRSGDLSVYWYQQSLDQGLQFLIQYYNGEERAKGNILERFSAQQFPDLHSELNLSSLELGDSALYFCASSGPGGYEQYFGPGTRLTVT.

The chain combines TRBV19 with TRBJ2-1; possibly TRBD2 for D (6 bases). There are 16 residues in the CDR3. Germline-derived CDR1 and CDR2 are LNHDA and SQIVND (reference sequence). Trimming took off 4 bases at V and 5 bases at J, with 18 bases between the two ends. CDR3 nucleotides: TGTGCCAGTAGTAGAATGGACGGTAGCGGAAACAATGAGCAGTTCTTC. Translated, it gives CASSRMDGSGNNEQFF.

The V and J genes are TRBV5-4 and TRBJ2-5; D is possibly TRBD1 (6 bases). Germline CDR1 and CDR2: SGHNT and YYREEE (reference sequence). The CDR3 runs to 16 residues. V lost 3 bases and J 4 bases, leaving 19 bases between the germline ends. CDR3 protein: CASSSPLGGGRETQYF. In DNA, the CDR3 is TGTGCCAGCAGCTCGCCACTAGGGGGTGGGAGAGAGACCCAGTACTTC.